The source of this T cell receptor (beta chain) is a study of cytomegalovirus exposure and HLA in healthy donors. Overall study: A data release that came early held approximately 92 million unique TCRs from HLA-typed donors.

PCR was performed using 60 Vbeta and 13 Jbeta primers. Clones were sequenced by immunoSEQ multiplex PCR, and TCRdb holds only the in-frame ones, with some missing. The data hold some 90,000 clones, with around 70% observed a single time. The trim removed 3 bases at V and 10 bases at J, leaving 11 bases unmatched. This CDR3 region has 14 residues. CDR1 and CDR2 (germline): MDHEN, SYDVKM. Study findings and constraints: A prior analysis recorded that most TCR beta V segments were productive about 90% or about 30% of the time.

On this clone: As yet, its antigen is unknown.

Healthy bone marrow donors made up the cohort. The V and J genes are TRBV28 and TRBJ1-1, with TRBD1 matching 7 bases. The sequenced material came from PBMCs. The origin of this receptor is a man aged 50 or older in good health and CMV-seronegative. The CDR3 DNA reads TGTGCCAGCAGTTTGAACAACAGGGGAGTTGGAGCTTTCTTT. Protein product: CASSLNNRGVGAFF.